A single sample is the source of the 25 T cell receptor beta chains below, sequenced in a study of lymphopenia after photon versus proton radiotherapy. Only in-frame clones appear in the TCRdb table, and some are missing; sequencing was by immunoSEQ multiplex PCR. The sample includes around 70,000 clones, around 90% of them seen just once. The specimen comprised peripheral blood, sampled from a patient treated with photon-based radiotherapy. The receptors originated from a middle-aged woman with cholangiocarcinoma.

CDR3 bases: TGTGCCTGGAACTTTGGGCTGGGGACAGATACGCAGTATTTT. It translates to CAWNFGLGTDTQYF. This sequence joins TRBV30 and TRBJ2-3; no clear D. Trimming stripped 4 bases from V and 3 bases from J, with 14 bases between. Per the germline V gene, CDR1 is GTSNPN and CDR2 is SVGIG (reference sequence). CDR3 length equals 14 residues.

This chain uses TRBV4-1 with TRBJ1-2; 10 positions match TRBD1. The CDR3 sequence is 15 residues long. The germline V gene encodes CDR1 MGHRA and CDR2 YSYEKL. With V trimmed by 4 bases and J by 5 bases, 7 bases remained unmatched. CDR3 sequence reads: CASSLRQGAQYGYTF. As DNA, the CDR3 is TGCGCCAGCAGCCTGAGACAGGGGGCTCAGTATGGCTACACCTTC.

This chain uses TRBV6-1 with TRBJ2-7, with 7 bases fitting TRBD2. The CDR3 contains 11 residues. V lost 11 bases and J lost 3; bases outside the gene matches: 4. Per germline, CDR1 MNHNS and CDR2 SASEGT. The CDR3 nucleotides read TGTGCCGGGGGGGTGAACTACGAGCAGTACTTC. Encoded protein: CAGGVNYEQYF.

The rearrangement joins TRBV5-5 to TRBJ1-2; D possibly corresponds to TRBD1 (5 bases). Germline CDR1 SGHKS, CDR2 YYEKEE (reference sequence). CDR3 size: 16 residues. Trimming took off 0 bases at V and 12 bases at J, with 24 bases between the two ends. The CDR3 bases are TGTGCCAGCAGCTTGGCCATAATGTCAGGGCAGATTGTGGACACCTTC. It yields the protein CASSLAIMSGQIVDTF. Variable domain in full (rest from reference TRBV5-5 and TRBJ1-2): DAGVTQSPTHLIKTRGQQVTLRCSPISGHKSVSWYQQVLGQGPQFIFQYYEKEERGRGNFPDRFSARQFPNYSSELNVNALLLGDSALYLCASSLAIMSGQIVDTFGSGTRLTVV.

V usage is TRBV28 and J usage is TRBJ1-1, with D hard to call. This CDR3 has 11 residues. V was clipped by 4 bases and J by 5 bases, with 5 bases between them. Germline CDR1 is MDHEN and CDR2 is SYDVKM. Written as DNA, the CDR3 is TGTGCCAGCAGTTGGTGGACTGAAGCTTTCTTT. Its translation: CASSWWTEAFF.

CDR3: CASSLGRNTEAFF. The DNA for the CDR3 is TGCGCCAGCAGCTTGGGAAGGAACACTGAAGCTTTCTTT. The chain recombines TRBV5-1 with TRBJ1-1, with D uncertain. V lost 0 bases to trimming and J lost 1 base, with 4 bases between them. This CDR3 has 13 amino acids. Looked up from germline, CDR1 is SGHRS and CDR2 is YFSETQ.

The chain couples TRBV9 to TRBJ1-2, with TRBD1 matching 9 bases. The germline V gene has CDR1 SGDLS and CDR2 YYNGEE. The CDR3 spans 17 residues. V lost 3 bases to trimming and J lost 4 bases; unmatched junction nucleotides: 13. In DNA form, the CDR3 reads TGTGCCAGCAGCGCCGACAGATGGACAGGGGTACGCTATGGCTACACCTTC. Protein: CASSADRWTGVRYGYTF.

Turning to this clone: The junction differs from germline at one of its ends, possibly a read error. The CDR3 bases are TGTGCCAGCCGCCTCGGGGGACAGGGTAATAAATCACCCCTCCACTTT. Translated: CASRLGGQGNKSPLHF. The rearrangement uses TRBV27 and TRBJ1-6; TRBD1 aligns across 9 bases. This CDR3 region has 16 residues. The germline V gene has CDR1 MNHEY and CDR2 SMNVEV (reference sequence).

The gene calls are TRBV7-8 and TRBJ1-2; TRBD1 agrees at 8 bases. Trimming at V came to 1 base and at J to 5 bases, leaving 0 bases not matched to a gene. Germline V gene sequence: CDR1 SGHVS, CDR2 FQNEAQ. The CDR3 is 13 amino acids. Written as DNA, the CDR3 is TGTGCCAGCAGCTTAGACAGGGGGTATGGCTACACCTTC. It specifies CASSLDRGYGYTF.

This chain links TRBV6-1 with TRBJ1-1, with a weak D call TRBD1 (6 bases). V was shortened by 6 bases and J by 3 bases, with 14 bases between the two germline ends. This CDR3 is 14 amino acids long. The germline CDR1 and CDR2 sequences are MNHNS and SASEGT. CDR3 DNA sequence: TGTGCCAGCAGCCAACAGGGTTCCTACACTGAAGCTTTCTTT. It is translated as CASSQQGSYTEAFF.

The V call is TRBV11-2, the J call TRBJ2-1, with a possible D match to TRBD2 (6 bases). Trimming removed 2 bases from V and 5 bases from J, with 13 bases in between. The germline V gene has CDR1 SGHAT and CDR2 FQNNGV. The CDR3 length is 15 residues. This CDR3 is CASSLRLAQNNEQFF. CDR3 nucleotides: TGTGCCAGCAGCTTACGTCTAGCGCAGAACAATGAGCAGTTCTTC.

This chain joins TRBV5-8 and TRBJ1-2; no definite D call. The CDR3 totals 14 residues. Looked up from germline, CDR1 is SGHTS and CDR2 is YDEGEE. The ends were cut back, 1 base at V and 6 bases at J, with 13 bases in the middle. The CDR3 coding sequence is TGTGCCAGCAGCTTGCTCTCTAGTCCCCATGGCTACACCTTC. Translated: CASSLLSSPHGYTF.

The chain couples TRBV4-1 to TRBJ2-7; a possible D gene is TRBD1 (6 bases). V gave up 3 bases and J gave up 2 bases, with 11 bases separating them. Germline CDR1 is MGHRA and CDR2 is YSYEKL. The CDR3 consists of 14 residues. CDR3 DNA: TGCGCCAGCAGCCACCGGGACACAACCTACGAGCAGTACTTC. Its protein product is CASSHRDTTYEQYF.

The V and J genes are TRBV6-5 and TRBJ2-7, with 8 bases aligning to TRBD1. The CDR3 is 14 amino acids. Per germline, CDR1 MNHEY and CDR2 SVGAGI. J gave up 5 bases and V 2 bases, and 5 bases lay outside the gene matches. The CDR3 nucleotides are TGTGCCAGCAGTTACCGGGACAGGCTAAACGAGCAGTACTTC. Translated, it gives CASSYRDRLNEQYF.

This chain uses TRBV21-1 with TRBJ2-1; the table names TRBD2, a call not compared with the DNA. TRBV21-1 is given as a pseudogene. The CDR3 is 16 residues long. The CDR3 sequence: CASSKGCAGIDNEQFF. For the CDR3, the DNA is TGTGCCAGCAGCAAAGGGTGCGCGGGAATCGACAATGAGCAGTTCTTC.

The chain carries TRBV5-4 and TRBJ2-3, with D possibly called TRBD1 or TRBD2 (5 bases each). The V end was cut by 0 bases, the J end by 0 bases, with 11 bases between. CDR1 is SGHNT and CDR2 is YYREEE in the germline V gene (reference sequence). The CDR3 runs 16 residues. The chain's CDR3 is CASSLGGSFSTDTQYF. CDR3 DNA sequence: TGTGCCAGCAGCTTGGGGGGGTCTTTTAGCACAGATACGCAGTATTTT.

The rearrangement uses TRBV5-1 and TRBJ2-5, with unresolved D. The CDR3 is 13 residues long. The V and J ends lost 1 base and 3 bases respectively, with 7 bases between them. Germline CDR1 SGHRS, CDR2 YFSETQ. The CDR3 sequence: CASSLMREETQYF. The CDR3 DNA is TGCGCCAGCAGCTTGATGAGAGAAGAGACCCAGTACTTC.

This chain's CDR3 is CASSQGQVINQPQHF. The CDR3 region has the DNA TGTGCCAGCAGCCAGGGACAGGTCATCAATCAGCCCCAGCATTTT. This sequence joins TRBV9 and TRBJ1-5; TRBD1 matches 8 bases. The CDR3 totals 15 residues. V was clipped by 4 bases and J by 3 bases; unmatched bases: 6. The germline gives CDR1 SGDLS, CDR2 YYNGEE.

The chain joins TRBV7-2 to TRBJ2-6; D is perhaps TRBD2 (5 bases). The CDR3 runs to 16 residues. The germline gives CDR1 SGHTA, CDR2 FQGNSA. Trimming pared 5 bases from V and 0 bases from J, leaving 11 bases between. The CDR3: CASSAPAGSGANVLTF. In DNA form, the CDR3 reads TGTGCCAGCAGCGCCCCGGCGGGCTCTGGGGCCAACGTCCTGACTTTC.

This sequence joins TRBV9 and TRBJ2-2; 7 bases align to TRBD2. The germline CDR1 and CDR2 sequences are SGDLS and YYNGEE. V shed 0 bases, J shed 6 bases, and the junction held 11 bases outside the gene matches. The CDR3 consists of 17 residues. The CDR3 DNA reads as TGTGCCAGCAGCGTAGCTCCACTACCGGGGGGTCCCGGGGAGCTGTTTTTT. Translation gives CASSVAPLPGGPGELFF.

This rearrangement joins TRBV4-3 to TRBJ2-7; 9 bases match TRBD2. The length of the CDR3 is 16 residues. The germline gives CDR1 LGHNA, CDR2 YSLEER. The ends lost 1 base at V and 4 bases at J; junction bases unmatched: 8. The CDR3 DNA is TGCGCCAGCAGCCAAGGGGCGGGGGGGCTCTTGTACGAGCAGTACTTC. Its protein is CASSQGAGGLLYEQYF.

The chain employs TRBV10-3 and TRBJ2-7, with D uncertain. The CDR3 covers 13 residues. V lost 3 bases and J lost 2, with 8 bases in between. The germline gives CDR1 ENHRY, CDR2 SYGVKD. The CDR3 sequence: CAISETEAYEQYF. CDR3 bases: TGTGCCATCAGTGAAACTGAAGCCTACGAGCAGTACTTC.

V is TRBV29-1 and J is TRBJ2-5; 8 positions match TRBD2. The CDR3 consists of 16 residues. Germline CDR1 reads SQVTM; CDR2 reads ANQGSEA. Trimming cost V 7 bases and J 5 bases; bases outside gene matches: 18. This CDR3 reads CSAERSGKGAWETQYF. The CDR3, as DNA: TGCAGCGCGGAACGTAGCGGGAAAGGGGCGTGGGAGACCCAGTACTTC.

The gene calls are TRBV9 and TRBJ2-7, with D perhaps given as TRBD1 or TRBD2 (5 bases each). CDR3 length: 15 residues. Germline loops: CDR1 SGDLS, CDR2 YYNGEE. V was trimmed by 3 bases and J by 4 bases, leaving 17 bases between them. CDR3 amino acids: CASSEGLGERYEQYF. The CDR3 region has the DNA TGTGCCAGCAGCGAAGGTTTGGGGGAGAGGTACGAGCAGTACTTC. Drawing the rest from reference TRBV9 and TRBJ2-7, the complete variable domain is DSGVTQTPKHLITATGQRVTLRCSPRSGDLSVYWYQQSLDQGLQFLIQYYNGEERAKGNILERFSAQQFPDLHSELNLSSLELGDSALYFCASSEGLGERYEQYFGPGTRLTVT.

The V gene is TRBV7-9, the J gene TRBJ2-1, with 10 bases fitting TRBD2. CDR1 and CDR2 (germline): SEHNR, FQNEAQ (reference sequence). Germline trimming cut 5 bases from V and 4 bases from J; bases unmatched to any gene: 5. The CDR3 runs to 15 residues. Here the CDR3 DNA reads TGTGCCAGCAGCCCAAGCGGGGGGGCATACAATGAGCAGTTCTTC. Amino acids: CASSPSGGAYNEQFF.